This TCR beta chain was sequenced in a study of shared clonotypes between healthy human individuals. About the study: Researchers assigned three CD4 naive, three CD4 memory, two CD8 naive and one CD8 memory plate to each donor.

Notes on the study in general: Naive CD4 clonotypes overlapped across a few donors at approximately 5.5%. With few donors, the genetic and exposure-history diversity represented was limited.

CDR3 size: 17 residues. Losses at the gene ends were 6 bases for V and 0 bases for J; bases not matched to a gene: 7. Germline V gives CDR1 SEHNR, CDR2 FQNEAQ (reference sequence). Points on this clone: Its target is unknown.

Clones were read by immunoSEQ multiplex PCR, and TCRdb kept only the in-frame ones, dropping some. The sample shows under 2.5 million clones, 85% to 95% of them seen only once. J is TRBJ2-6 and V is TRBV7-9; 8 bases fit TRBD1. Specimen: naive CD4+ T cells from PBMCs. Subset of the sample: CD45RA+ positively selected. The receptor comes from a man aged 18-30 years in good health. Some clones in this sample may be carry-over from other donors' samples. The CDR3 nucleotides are TGTGCCAGCAGGCGGGACAGGCTGGTCTCTGGGGCCAACGTCCTGACTTTC. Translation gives CASRRDRLVSGANVLTF.